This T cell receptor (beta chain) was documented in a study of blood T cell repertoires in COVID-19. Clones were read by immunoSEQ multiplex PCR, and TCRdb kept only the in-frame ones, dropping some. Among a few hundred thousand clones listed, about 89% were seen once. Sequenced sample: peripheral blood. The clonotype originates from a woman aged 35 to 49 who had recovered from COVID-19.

For the CDR3, the DNA is TGTGCCAGCAGACAGGGGGCTAGCACAGATACGCAGTATTTT. This translates into CASRQGASTDTQYF. This chain connects TRBV19 to TRBJ2-3, with 10 bases fitting TRBD1. The length of the CDR3 is 14 residues. The J segment lost 0 bases and the V segment lost 9 bases, leaving 3 bases of the junction unmatched. Germline V gives CDR1 LNHDA, CDR2 SQIVND (reference sequence).